This entry features one T cell receptor beta chain sequence. Its target is not known. Nominally healthy donors provided the samples, though records likely missed some immune exposures. These data belong to a study of cytomegalovirus exposure and HLA in healthy donors. As for the study in general: Early on, a data release was issued that held 80 million to 90 million unique TCRs from HLA-typed donors. Among the approximately 410 genotyped donors, about 81% were placed in the Caucasian-associated ancestry cluster.

Study-wide results and limits: Later analysis demonstrated an association between a missense DCLRE1C variant and TCR beta V- and J-gene trimming.

Both 60 Vbeta primers and 13 Jbeta primers went into the PCR. This table comes from immunoSEQ multiplex PCR, and its TCRdb copy is limited to in-frame clones, with some not included. The data hold roughly 150,000 clones, with roughly four fifths observed a single time. V was pared by 5 bases and J by 6 bases, with 1 base of the junction left unmatched. Germline assignment: CDR1 SGHAT and CDR2 FQNNGV. The CDR3 sequence is 13 residues long. The specimen was PBMCs. This receptor was taken from a male donor in good health and CMV-seropositive. The chain has TRBV11-2 and TRBJ1-5; 10 bases are shared with TRBD1. The CDR3 is CASSGTGAQPQHF. The CDR3 DNA reads as TGTGCCAGCAGCGGGACAGGGGCTCAGCCCCAGCATTTT.